Detailed here is one TCR beta chain. As originally analysed: Quantification of nucleated cells was approximated via reference gene primer amplification. Sequencing used immunoSEQ multiplex PCR; TCRdb keeps in-frame clones, though not all of them. V and J calls plus clone size are reproduced from that table; the DNA served to infer D and trimming. The data contain fewer than 300,000 clones, 65% to 85% of them singletons. This entry comes from a study of blood T cell repertoires in COVID-19. Study-level information: The study drew acute and convalescent COVID-19 samples from the United States, Italy and Spain. The analysed material was cDNA or gDNA that came from T cells, B-cell-depleted T cells, or PBMCs.

Trimming at V came to 9 bases and at J to 0 bases, leaving 2 bases not matched to a gene. This CDR3 comprises 13 residues. The V gene's germline CDR1 is ENHRY and CDR2 SYGVKD. This chain connects TRBV10-3 to TRBJ1-5; 7 positions agree with TRBD1. Sequenced material: peripheral blood. The origin of this receptor is an elderly man with acute or convalescent COVID-19. The DNA for the CDR3 is TGTGCCATAGGGACAGCTAGCAATCAGCCCCAGCATTTT. Its translation: CAIGTASNQPQHF.